This T cell receptor beta chain was profiled in a study of naive and memory T cell subsets. Overall study findings and caveats: Potentially, T cell activation and differentiation skew this RNA-based measurement.

This clonotype occurred many times. Its antigen is not identified. The library had UMIs added by 3' ligation of an oligonucleotide to TCR cDNA. Unsorted total RNA, about 1 to 1,100 ng, was DNase treated before reverse transcription. The CDR3 totals 12 residues. Per the germline V gene, CDR1 is SQVTM and CDR2 is ANQGSEA. Trimming removed 4 bases at V and 3 bases at J, with 6 bases between. Amplification of ligated cDNA took four PCR rounds with SP2 and nested alpha and beta constant primers. Blood and skin TCR RNA was reverse transcribed with alpha and beta constant primers. TCRdb redid the calling of the 5' RACE reads with MiXCR, one entry per CDR3 protein. This sample has roughly 56,000 distinct CDR3 sequences; approximately 6.6% occur once, and the top ten carry more than 9.5%.

The clonotype comes from a male donor in good health. The chain has TRBV29-1 and TRBJ2-2; D not resolved. CDR3 coding DNA: TGCAGCGTTGGCGGTGACACCGGGGAGCTGTTTTTT. Protein sequence: CSVGGDTGELFF.